Following are 20 T cell receptor beta chains from one sample sequenced in a study of blood T cell repertoires in COVID-19. Sequenced by immunoSEQ multiplex PCR; TCRdb stores in-frame clones only, minus some. The table includes around 620,000 clones, 85% to 90% detected once. Source material: peripheral blood. These receptors were collected from a woman aged 18 to 35 with acute or convalescent COVID-19.

The chain employs TRBV5-5 and TRBJ2-4, with D unresolved. The CDR3 is 14 amino acids. V was cut by 0 bases and J by 8 bases, with 12 bases left in between. Germline-derived CDR1 and CDR2 are SGHKS and YYEKEE (reference sequence). CDR3 bases: TGTGCCAGCAGCTTGGGGCAGCTAGGAGACATTCAGTACTTC. Amino acids: CASSLGQLGDIQYF. The variable domain in full, with the rest retrieved from reference TRBV5-5 and TRBJ2-4, is DAGVTQSPTHLIKTRGQQVTLRCSPISGHKSVSWYQQVLGQGPQFIFQYYEKEERGRGNFPDRFSARQFPNYSSELNVNALLLGDSALYLCASSLGQLGDIQYFGAGTRLSVL.

The chain is built from TRBV7-2 and TRBJ1-1, with TRBD1 as a possible D gene (6 bases). This CDR3 has 17 residues. Trimming shortened V by 2 bases and J by 1 base, and 17 bases separated the two germline ends. Per germline, CDR1 SGHTA and CDR2 FQGNSA. For the CDR3, the DNA is TGTGCCAGCAGCTTAAAATCGTTTGGACAGACGAACACTGAAGCTTTCTTT. It encodes CASSLKSFGQTNTEAFF.

J is TRBJ1-2 and V is TRBV27; D remains unclear. CDR3 size: 14 residues. V lost 3 bases and J lost 6, with 14 bases in between. Germline values: CDR1 MNHEY, CDR2 SMNVEV (reference sequence). CDR3 bases: TGTGCCAGCAGTTTTAGGAGGGAATCCCATGGCTACACCTTC. Residues: CASSFRRESHGYTF.

The rearrangement uses TRBV5-5 and TRBJ1-1; D remains unclear. V dropped 0 bases and J dropped 4 bases, with 7 bases sitting between them. Germline CDR1 reads SGHKS; CDR2 reads YYEKEE (reference sequence). The CDR3 extends over 13 amino acids. CDR3 DNA sequence: TGTGCCAGCAGCTTGGATGGGAGCACTGAAGCTTTCTTT. Its translation: CASSLDGSTEAFF.

This chain uses TRBV7-7 with TRBJ2-1, with TRBD2 identical over 9 bases. Germline V gene data show CDR1 as SSHAT and CDR2 as FNYEAQ (reference sequence). V trimming: 4 bases; J trimming: 10 bases; junction bases outside the gene matches: 11. This CDR3 region has 15 residues. Here the CDR3 reads CASSSRLAGAEEQFF. The CDR3 DNA follows: TGTGCCAGCAGCTCCCGTTTAGCGGGGGCGGAAGAGCAGTTCTTC.

This clone was counted a single time. The chain carries TRBV27 and TRBJ1-2, with 8 bases fitting TRBD1. V was clipped by 0 bases and J by 13 bases; unmatched bases: 7. This CDR3 region has 13 residues. The V gene's germline CDR1 is MNHEY and CDR2 SMNVEV (reference sequence). The CDR3 nucleotides read TGTGCCAGCAGTTTATCGGACAGGGCCCCCAGCACCTTC. Encoded protein: CASSLSDRAPSTF.

The V gene is TRBV19, the J gene TRBJ2-7; the D is unclear. Germline V gene lookup returns CDR1 LNHDA and CDR2 SQIVND (reference sequence). The ends were cut back, 0 bases at V and 7 bases at J, with 13 bases in the middle. The CDR3 spans 14 residues. CDR3 region: CASSIDLWASEQYF. The CDR3 bases are TGTGCCAGTAGTATAGATCTGTGGGCGAGTGAGCAGTACTTC.

The chain employs TRBV27 and TRBJ1-6, with 9 nucleotides matching TRBD1. CDR3 length: 14 amino acids. The ends lost 4 bases at V and 9 bases at J; junction bases unmatched: 4. Germline CDR1 and CDR2: MNHEY and SMNVEV (reference sequence). The CDR3 loop reads CASSWGTGFSPLHF. CDR3 DNA sequence: TGTGCCAGCAGTTGGGGGACAGGGTTTTCACCCCTCCACTTT.

This clone was counted once. The chain has TRBV5-6 and TRBJ1-5; the D is unclear. The germline CDR1 and CDR2 sequences are SGHDT and YYEEEE. The CDR3 is made up of 13 amino acids. The V end lost 4 bases, the J end lost 0 bases, and 5 bases lay between the germline ends. The CDR3 region is CASSKYSNQPQHF. The CDR3 DNA sequence: TGTGCCAGCAGCAAATATAGCAATCAGCCCCAGCATTTT.

The V gene is TRBV5-1, the J gene TRBJ1-4; TRBD1 is a possible D gene (5 bases). CDR3 length: 15 amino acids. Per the germline V gene, CDR1 is SGHRS and CDR2 is YFSETQ. The V gene lost 3 bases and the J gene lost 2 bases, with 11 bases spanning the gap. This CDR3 reads CASSWGGGTNEKLFF. DNA for the CDR3: TGCGCCAGCAGCTGGGGCGGAGGGACTAATGAAAAACTGTTTTTT.

The V gene is TRBV10-3, the J gene TRBJ2-7; D not resolved. The CDR3 consists of 14 residues. Germline lookup yields CDR1 ENHRY and CDR2 SYGVKD. V was pared by 3 bases and J by 4 bases, with 13 bases between. The CDR3 DNA sequence: TGTGCCATCAGTGAAAATCAACAGTCTTACGAGCAGTACTTC. Translation: CAISENQQSYEQYF.

This clone showed up just once. This chain links TRBV30 with TRBJ1-2, with TRBD1 identical over 8 bases. CDR3 length: 14 residues. J gave up 5 bases and V 0 bases, and 5 bases lay outside the gene matches. Per the germline V gene, CDR1 is GTSNPN and CDR2 is SVGIG (reference sequence). CDR3 protein: CAWSVTGGGYGYTF. The CDR3 nucleotides read TGTGCCTGGAGTGTAACAGGGGGTGGGTATGGCTACACCTTC.

The V gene is TRBV19, the J gene TRBJ2-1, with D maybe TRBD1 (6 bases). Trimming cost V 3 bases and J 2 bases, with 8 bases left between them. Germline V gene lookup returns CDR1 LNHDA and CDR2 SQIVND (reference sequence). This CDR3 region has 14 residues. This chain's CDR3 is CASSMDSTYNEQFF. CDR3 bases: TGTGCCAGTAGTATGGACAGCACCTACAATGAGCAGTTCTTC.

The CDR3 spells CASSLGGRYEAFF. The CDR3 nucleotides read TGTGCCAGCAGCTTGGGGGGGAGGTACGAAGCTTTCTTT. The chain joins TRBV5-6 to TRBJ1-1; D possibly corresponds to TRBD1 (5 bases). The CDR3 runs to 13 residues. Germline CDR1 and CDR2: SGHDT and YYEEEE. Trimming took off 0 bases at V and 8 bases at J, with 11 bases between the two ends.

The chain joins TRBV4-2 to TRBJ2-1; 7 nucleotides align to TRBD2. Germline CDR1 and CDR2: LGHNA and YNFKEQ. J lost 8 bases, V lost 0 bases, and 4 bases had no gene match. The CDR3 extends over 14 amino acids. This CDR3 reads CASSQDRGGDEQFF. In DNA, the CDR3 is TGTGCCAGCAGCCAAGATCGGGGAGGGGATGAGCAGTTCTTC.

The chain has TRBV5-1 and TRBJ2-7, with 8 bases identical to TRBD1. Unmatched junction bases numbered 5, after V lost 0 bases and J lost 3 bases. CDR3 length equals 15 residues. The V gene's germline CDR1 is SGHRS and CDR2 YFSETQ. CDR3 coding DNA: TGCGCCAGCAGCTTGGATCAGGGGGCCATCTACGAGCAGTACTTC. It yields the protein CASSLDQGAIYEQYF. Filled out from reference TRBV5-1 and TRBJ2-7, the complete variable domain reads KAGVTQTPRYLIKTRGQQVTLSCSPISGHRSVSWYQQTPGQGLQFLFEYFSETQRNKGNFPGRFSGRQFSNSRSEMNVSTLELGDSALYLCASSLDQGAIYEQYFGPGTRLTVT.

The table lists this clone with a few counts. The rearrangement uses TRBV7-6 and TRBJ2-2; D is possibly TRBD2 (5 bases). The V end lost 5 bases, the J end lost 4 bases, and 14 bases lay between the germline ends. Germline V gene lookup returns CDR1 SGHVS and CDR2 FNYEAQ. The CDR3 spans 15 residues. CDR3 nucleotide sequence: TGTGCCAGCAGCCTGGACTCCCTCTCCACCGGGGAGCTGTTTTTT. It encodes CASSLDSLSTGELFF.

The chain has TRBV6-5 and TRBJ1-1; D gene unclear. V was trimmed by 2 bases and J by 4 bases, leaving 14 bases between them. This CDR3 contains 15 residues. Germline V gene lookup returns CDR1 MNHEY and CDR2 SVGAGI. The CDR3 protein is CASSYAGPKGTEAFF. The CDR3 DNA reads as TGTGCCAGCAGTTACGCGGGCCCCAAGGGCACTGAAGCTTTCTTT.

The CDR3 spells CASSPRIQGIRKLFF. The CDR3 coding sequence is TGTGCCAGCTCACCACGGATACAGGGTATCCGAAAACTGTTTTTT. The chain is built from TRBV18 and TRBJ1-4, with a weak D call TRBD1 (6 bases). The germline V and J ends were trimmed by 1 base and 10 bases, with 16 bases remaining between them. Germline V gene sequence: CDR1 KGHSH, CDR2 LQKENI. This CDR3 comprises 15 residues.

The rearrangement uses TRBV7-9 and TRBJ1-2; a possible D gene is TRBD1 (6 bases). Germline V gene lookup returns CDR1 SEHNR and CDR2 FQNEAQ (reference sequence). The CDR3 has 15 amino acids. Trimming stripped 4 bases from V and 3 bases from J, with 15 bases between. DNA for the CDR3: TGTGCCAGCAGCTCATACCGACCAGGGGACTATGGCTACACCTTC. Protein product: CASSSYRPGDYGYTF.